What follows are 9 T cell receptor beta chains derived from one specimen sequenced in a study of shared clonotypes between healthy human individuals. TCRdb's table, derived via immunoSEQ multiplex PCR, lists solely in-frame clones and lacks some. The top ten clones hold 12% of a sample with about 460,000 clones, roughly three quarters of them seen once. Specimen: PBMCs. These receptors were obtained from a woman in her forties in good health. Some clones in this sample may be carry-over from other donors' samples.

The CDR3 nucleotides read TGTGCCAGCAGCTTAGACTCAGGTAGGGCTTTCTTT. This codes for CASSLDSGRAFF. V and J are TRBV7-9 and TRBJ1-1; D is ambiguous. The germline V gene has CDR1 SEHNR and CDR2 FQNEAQ (reference sequence). This CDR3 has 12 amino acids. V was cut by 1 base and J by 11 bases, with 11 bases left in between.

V gene TRBV5-6 combines with J gene TRBJ2-7, with 9 bases matching TRBD2. CDR3 size: 12 residues. Germline trimming cut 2 bases from V and 6 bases from J; bases unmatched to any gene: 0. Germline-derived CDR1 and CDR2 are SGHDT and YYEEEE. Written as DNA, the CDR3 is TGTGCCAGCAGCTTTAGCGGGAGCGAGCAGTACTTC. It yields the protein CASSFSGSEQYF.

The chain combines TRBV25-1 with TRBJ1-1, with 9 bases aligning to TRBD1. With 3 bases clipped from V and 10 bases from J, the junction kept 9 bases outside the gene matches. The germline V gene has CDR1 MGHDK and CDR2 SYGVNS. CDR3 size: 14 residues. The CDR3 loop is CASSDPQGARGAFF. CDR3 nucleotides: TGTGCCAGCAGTGACCCACAGGGGGCAAGGGGAGCTTTCTTT.

The rearrangement links TRBV7-9 to TRBJ2-1, with D possibly being TRBD2 (6 bases). V lost 4 bases and J 7 bases, leaving 17 bases between the germline ends. CDR1 and CDR2 from the germline V gene are SEHNR and FQNEAQ (reference sequence). The CDR3 runs 15 residues. CDR3 sequence: CASSSPKIGRNEQFF. CDR3 bases: TGTGCCAGCAGCTCCCCAAAAATTGGGAGGAATGAGCAGTTCTTC.

This clone was detected once. V usage is TRBV5-4 and J usage is TRBJ2-7, with 7 bases fitting TRBD1. The CDR3 runs 14 residues. CDR1 is SGHNT, CDR2 YYREEE, per germline (reference sequence). Trimming at V came to 4 bases and at J to 0 bases, leaving 4 bases not matched to a gene. CDR3 sequence (DNA): TGTGCCAGCAGCCGGGACAGCTCCTCCTACGAGCAGTACTTC. It yields the protein CASSRDSSSYEQYF.

The V call is TRBV4-2, the J call TRBJ1-1; D is unresolved. With 0 bases removed from V and 6 bases from J, the gap between germline ends came to 8 bases. The germline gives CDR1 LGHNA, CDR2 YNFKEQ. This CDR3 contains 13 residues. The CDR3 protein is CASSQESVPEAFF. The CDR3 DNA reads as TGTGCCAGCAGCCAAGAGTCGGTGCCTGAAGCTTTCTTT.

This rearrangement joins TRBV7-3 to TRBJ2-7, with D unclear. This CDR3 spans 15 amino acids. The ends were cut back, 2 bases at V and 0 bases at J, with 11 bases in the middle. Germline V gene data show CDR1 as SGHTA and CDR2 as FQGTGA. The CDR3 loop is CASSLGRRVSYEQYF. CDR3 bases: TGTGCCAGCAGCTTAGGTCGCCGGGTCTCCTACGAGCAGTACTTC. Full variable domain (outside the CDR3, taken from reference TRBV7-3 and TRBJ2-7): GAGVSQTPSNKVTEKGKYVELRCDPISGHTALYWYRQSLGQGPEFLIYFQGTGAADDSGLPNDRFFAVRPEGSVSTLKIQRTERGDSAVYLCASSLGRRVSYEQYFGPGTRLTVT.

The chain uses TRBV6-5 and TRBJ2-6; tentative D call: TRBD1 (6 bases). This CDR3 region has 16 residues. V lost 0 bases to trimming and J lost 4 bases, with 10 bases between them. Germline V lookup: CDR1 MNHEY, CDR2 SVGAGI. CDR3 in DNA: TGTGCCAGCAGTTACTCAACAGGGACCGGGGCCAACGTCCTGACTTTC. Its translation is CASSYSTGTGANVLTF.

The rearrangement links TRBV5-4 to TRBJ2-2, with unresolved D. Per germline, CDR1 SGHNT and CDR2 YYREEE (reference sequence). The CDR3 covers 13 residues. V shed 3 bases and J shed 6 bases, with 9 bases lying between them. The CDR3 DNA is TGTGCCAGCAGCTATAAGGATTCCGGGGAGCTGTTTTTT. Translated: CASSYKDSGELFF.